What follows are 5 T cell receptor beta chains derived from one specimen sequenced in a study of T cell clonotyping in hematopoietic cell transplantation. Here immunoSEQ multiplex PCR was the method, and the copy in TCRdb shows in-frame clones only, minus some. This sample yields more than 55,000 clones, of which approximately 94% are seen a single time; about 1.5% belongs to the top ten. Sequencing used peripheral blood mononuclear cells. The receptors shown here come from a man aged 45-65 years in good health. Some clones in this sample may be carry-over from other donors' samples.

This clone was counted between two and nine times. CDR3 in DNA: TGTGCCAGTAGTGCGGGACAGGGGCCCTACGAGCAGTACTTC. Translated: CASSAGQGPYEQYF. J is TRBJ2-7 and V is TRBV19; 10 bases match TRBD1. The CDR3 extends over 14 amino acids. J lost 2 bases, V lost 5 bases, and 3 bases had no gene match. Germline CDR1 LNHDA, CDR2 SQIVND (reference sequence).

The chain employs TRBV10-3 and TRBJ2-3; D is ambiguous. CDR1 ENHRY and CDR2 SYGVKD come from the germline V gene. Trimming cost V 8 bases and J 2 bases, with 17 bases left between them. The CDR3 totals 15 residues. In nucleotides, the CDR3 is TGTGCCATCCAGGAGCCGGCGGAGACCACAGATACGCAGTATTTT. Encoded protein: CAIQEPAETTDTQYF.

The chain links TRBV28 to TRBJ1-2; the D is unclear. The CDR3 consists of 14 residues. Germline V CDR1 and CDR2: MDHEN, SYDVKM. V gave up 4 bases and J gave up 4 bases, with 13 bases separating them. The CDR3 nucleotides are TGTGCCAGCAGTTCCTCAGACGGTATCTATGGCTACACCTTC. This gives the protein CASSSSDGIYGYTF.

For the CDR3, the DNA is TGTGCCAGCACCTTGGAAGAGGGGGCAGGCGGTGGCTACACCTTC. It yields the protein CASTLEEGAGGGYTF. This rearrangement joins TRBV6-5 to TRBJ1-2; the match to TRBD1 covers 7 bases. V shed 7 bases, J shed 7 bases, and the junction held 15 bases outside the gene matches. Germline loops: CDR1 MNHEY, CDR2 SVGAGI. This CDR3 is built from 15 residues.

CDR3 bases: TGTGCCAGCAGTTTAACAGGGGGTCTAAGCTACACCTTC. The encoded protein is CASSLTGGLSYTF. The genes are TRBV27 and TRBJ1-2, with 8 bases matching TRBD1. The CDR3 is 13 amino acids. V trimming: 2 bases; J trimming: 9 bases; junction bases outside the gene matches: 5. The germline gives CDR1 MNHEY, CDR2 SMNVEV (reference sequence).